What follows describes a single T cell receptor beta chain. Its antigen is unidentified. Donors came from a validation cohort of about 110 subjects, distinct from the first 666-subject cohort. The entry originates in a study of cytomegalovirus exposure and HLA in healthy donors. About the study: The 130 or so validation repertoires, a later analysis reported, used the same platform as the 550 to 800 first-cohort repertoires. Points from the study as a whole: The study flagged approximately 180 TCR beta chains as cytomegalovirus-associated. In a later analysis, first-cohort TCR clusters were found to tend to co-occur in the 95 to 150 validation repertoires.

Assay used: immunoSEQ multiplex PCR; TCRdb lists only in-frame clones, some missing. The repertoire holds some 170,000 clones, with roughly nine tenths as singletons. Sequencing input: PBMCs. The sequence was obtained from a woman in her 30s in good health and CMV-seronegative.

The CDR3 loop reads CASSQVGAYGYTF. The CDR3 region has the DNA TGCGCCAGCAGCCAAGTGGGGGCGTACGGCTACACCTTC. The chain combines TRBV4-1 with TRBJ1-2, with a possible D match to TRBD1 (6 bases). Germline V gene lookup returns CDR1 MGHRA and CDR2 YSYEKL. V was cut by 1 base and J by 8 bases, with 11 bases left in between. The CDR3 contains 13 residues.